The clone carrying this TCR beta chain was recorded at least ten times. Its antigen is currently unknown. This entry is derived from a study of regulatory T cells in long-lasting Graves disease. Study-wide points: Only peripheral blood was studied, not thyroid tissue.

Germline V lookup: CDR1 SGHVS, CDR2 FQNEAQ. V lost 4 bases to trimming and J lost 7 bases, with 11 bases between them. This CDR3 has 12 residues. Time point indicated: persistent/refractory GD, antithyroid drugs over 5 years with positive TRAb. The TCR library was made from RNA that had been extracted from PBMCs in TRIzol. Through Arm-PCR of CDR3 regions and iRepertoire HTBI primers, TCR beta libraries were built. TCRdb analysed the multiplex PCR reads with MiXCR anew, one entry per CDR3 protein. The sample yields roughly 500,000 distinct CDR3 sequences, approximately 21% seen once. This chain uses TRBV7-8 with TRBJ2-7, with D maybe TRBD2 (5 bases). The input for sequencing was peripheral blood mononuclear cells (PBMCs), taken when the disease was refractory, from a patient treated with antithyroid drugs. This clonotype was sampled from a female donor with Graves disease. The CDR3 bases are TGTGCCAGCAGCTCCCCCCCGGGGGAGCAGTACTTC. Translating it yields CASSSPPGEQYF. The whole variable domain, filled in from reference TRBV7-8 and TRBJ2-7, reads GAGVSQSPRYKVAKRGQDVALRCDPISGHVSLFWYQQALGQGPEFLTYFQNEAQLDKSGLPSDRFFAERPEGSVSTLKIQRTQQEDSAVYLCASSSPPGEQYFGPGTRLTVT.